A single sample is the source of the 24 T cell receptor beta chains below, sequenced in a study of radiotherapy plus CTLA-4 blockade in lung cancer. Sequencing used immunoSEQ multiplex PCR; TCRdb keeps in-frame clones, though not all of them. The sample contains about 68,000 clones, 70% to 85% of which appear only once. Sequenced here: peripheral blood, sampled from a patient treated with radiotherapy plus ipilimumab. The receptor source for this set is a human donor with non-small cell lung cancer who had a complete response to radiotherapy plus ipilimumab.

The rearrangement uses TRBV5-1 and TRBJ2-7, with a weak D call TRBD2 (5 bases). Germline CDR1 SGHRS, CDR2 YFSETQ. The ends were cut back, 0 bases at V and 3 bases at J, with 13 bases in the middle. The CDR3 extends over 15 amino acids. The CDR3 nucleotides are TGCGCCAGCAGCTTGGGGCCGGGTGGGAGCTACGAGCAGTACTTC. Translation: CASSLGPGGSYEQYF.

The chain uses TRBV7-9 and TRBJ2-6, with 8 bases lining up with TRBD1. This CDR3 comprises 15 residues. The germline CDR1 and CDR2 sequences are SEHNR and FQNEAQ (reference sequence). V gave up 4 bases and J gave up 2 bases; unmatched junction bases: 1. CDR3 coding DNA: TGTGCCAGCAGCTCGGGACAGGCTGGGGCCAACGTCCTGACTTTC. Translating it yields CASSSGQAGANVLTF.

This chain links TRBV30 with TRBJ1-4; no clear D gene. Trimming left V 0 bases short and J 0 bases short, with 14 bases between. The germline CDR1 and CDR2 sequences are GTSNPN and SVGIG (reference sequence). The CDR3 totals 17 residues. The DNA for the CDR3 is TGTGCCTGGAGTGTCGGTCAGCGTCCCTCAACTAATGAAAAACTGTTTTTT. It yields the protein CAWSVGQRPSTNEKLFF.

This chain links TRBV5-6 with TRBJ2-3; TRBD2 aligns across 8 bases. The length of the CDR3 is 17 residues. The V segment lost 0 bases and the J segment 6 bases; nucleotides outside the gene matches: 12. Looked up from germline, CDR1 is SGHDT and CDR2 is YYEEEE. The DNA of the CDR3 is TGTGCCAGCAGCTTGGCCCCCGGGACTAGTTATTCGGATACGCAGTATTTT. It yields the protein CASSLAPGTSYSDTQYF.

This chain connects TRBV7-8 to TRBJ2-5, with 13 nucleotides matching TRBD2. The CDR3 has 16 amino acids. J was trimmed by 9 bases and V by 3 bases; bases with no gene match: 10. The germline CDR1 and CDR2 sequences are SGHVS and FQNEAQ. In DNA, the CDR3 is TGTGCCAGCAGCTTGGAACTAGCGGGGGGGCAGTCCCCCCAGTACTTC. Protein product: CASSLELAGGQSPQYF.

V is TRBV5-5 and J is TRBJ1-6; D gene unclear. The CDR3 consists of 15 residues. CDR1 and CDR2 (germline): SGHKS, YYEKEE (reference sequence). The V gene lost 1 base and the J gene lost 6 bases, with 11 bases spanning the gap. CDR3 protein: CASSLIGSVNSPLHF. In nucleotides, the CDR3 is TGTGCCAGCAGCTTGATAGGGTCCGTTAATTCACCCCTCCACTTT. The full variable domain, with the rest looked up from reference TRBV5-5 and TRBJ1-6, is DAGVTQSPTHLIKTRGQQVTLRCSPISGHKSVSWYQQVLGQGPQFIFQYYEKEERGRGNFPDRFSARQFPNYSSELNVNALLLGDSALYLCASSLIGSVNSPLHFGNGTRLTVT.

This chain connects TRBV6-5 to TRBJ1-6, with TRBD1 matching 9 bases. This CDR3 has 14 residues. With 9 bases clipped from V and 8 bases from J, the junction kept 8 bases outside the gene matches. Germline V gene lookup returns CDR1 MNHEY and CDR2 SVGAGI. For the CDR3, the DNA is TGTGCCAGTGCTCGGACAGGGGACTATTCACCCCTCCACTTT. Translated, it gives CASARTGDYSPLHF.

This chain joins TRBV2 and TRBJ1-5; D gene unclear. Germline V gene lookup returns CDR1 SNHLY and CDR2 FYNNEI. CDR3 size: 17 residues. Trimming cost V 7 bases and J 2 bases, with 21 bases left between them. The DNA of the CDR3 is TGTGCCAGCAAGATCGGGCGGTCATTAGATGGCAATCAGCCCCAGCATTTT. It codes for CASKIGRSLDGNQPQHF. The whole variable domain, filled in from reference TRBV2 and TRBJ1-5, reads EPEVTQTPSHQVTQMGQEVILRCVPISNHLYFYWYRQILGQKVEFLVSFYNNEISEKSEIFDDQFSVERPDGSNFTLKIRSTKLEDSAMYFCASKIGRSLDGNQPQHFGDGTRLSIL.

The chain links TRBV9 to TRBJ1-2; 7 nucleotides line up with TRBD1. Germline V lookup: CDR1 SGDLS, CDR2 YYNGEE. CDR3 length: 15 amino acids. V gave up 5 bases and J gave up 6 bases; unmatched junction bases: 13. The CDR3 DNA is TGTGCCAGCAGGACGACAGGGATAGCATCGGATGGCTACACCTTC. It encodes CASRTTGIASDGYTF.

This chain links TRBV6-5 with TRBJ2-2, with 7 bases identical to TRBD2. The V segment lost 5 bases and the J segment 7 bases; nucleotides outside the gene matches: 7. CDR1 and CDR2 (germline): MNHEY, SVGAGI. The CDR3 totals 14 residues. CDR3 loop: CASSVWGGNGELFF. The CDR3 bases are TGTGCCAGCAGTGTATGGGGGGGGAACGGGGAGCTGTTTTTT.

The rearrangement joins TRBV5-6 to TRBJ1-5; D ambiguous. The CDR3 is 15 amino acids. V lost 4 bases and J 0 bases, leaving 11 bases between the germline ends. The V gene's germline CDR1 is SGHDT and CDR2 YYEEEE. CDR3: CASSPRAYSNQPQHF. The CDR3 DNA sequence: TGTGCCAGCAGCCCCCGCGCATATAGCAATCAGCCCCAGCATTTT.

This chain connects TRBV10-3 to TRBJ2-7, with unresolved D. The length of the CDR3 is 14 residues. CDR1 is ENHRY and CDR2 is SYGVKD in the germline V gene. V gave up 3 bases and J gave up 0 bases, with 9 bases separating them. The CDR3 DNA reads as TGTGCCATCAGTGACGGTACAGCCTCCTACGAGCAGTACGTC. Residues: CAISDGTASYEQYV.

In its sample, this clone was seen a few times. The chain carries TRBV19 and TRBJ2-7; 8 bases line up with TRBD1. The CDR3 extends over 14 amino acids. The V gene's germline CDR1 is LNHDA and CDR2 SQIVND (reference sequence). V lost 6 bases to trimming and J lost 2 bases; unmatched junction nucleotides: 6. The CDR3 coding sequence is TGTGCCAGTAGCAGAGGACAGGGCCCCTACGAGCAGTACTTC. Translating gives CASSRGQGPYEQYF.

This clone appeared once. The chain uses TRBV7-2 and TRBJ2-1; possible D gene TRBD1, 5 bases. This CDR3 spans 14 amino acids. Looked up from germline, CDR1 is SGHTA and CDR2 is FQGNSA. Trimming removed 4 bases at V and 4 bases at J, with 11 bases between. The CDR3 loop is CASSSGFSYNEQFF. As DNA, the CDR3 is TGTGCCAGCAGCTCAGGGTTTTCTTACAATGAGCAGTTCTTC.

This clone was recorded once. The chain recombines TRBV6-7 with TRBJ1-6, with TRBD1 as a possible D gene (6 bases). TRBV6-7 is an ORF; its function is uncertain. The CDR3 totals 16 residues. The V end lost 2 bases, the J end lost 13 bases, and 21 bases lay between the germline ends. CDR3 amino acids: CASSYPPGQTPRPLHF. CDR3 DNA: TGTGCCAGCAGTTACCCACCGGGACAAACTCCTAGGCCCCTCCACTTT.

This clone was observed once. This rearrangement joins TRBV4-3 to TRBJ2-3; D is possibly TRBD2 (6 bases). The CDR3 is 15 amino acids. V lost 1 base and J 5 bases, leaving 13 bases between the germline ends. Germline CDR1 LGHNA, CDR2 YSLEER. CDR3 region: CASSQGPRGGDTQYF. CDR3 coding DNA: TGCGCCAGCAGCCAAGGTCCCCGGGGAGGAGATACGCAGTATTTT.

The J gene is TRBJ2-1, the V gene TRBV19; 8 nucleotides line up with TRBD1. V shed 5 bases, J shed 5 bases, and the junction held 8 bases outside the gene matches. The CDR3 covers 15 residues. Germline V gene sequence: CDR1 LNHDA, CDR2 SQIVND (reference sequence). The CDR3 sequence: CASSRRDRPNNEQFF. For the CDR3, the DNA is TGTGCCAGTAGTCGCCGGGACAGGCCTAACAATGAGCAGTTCTTC.

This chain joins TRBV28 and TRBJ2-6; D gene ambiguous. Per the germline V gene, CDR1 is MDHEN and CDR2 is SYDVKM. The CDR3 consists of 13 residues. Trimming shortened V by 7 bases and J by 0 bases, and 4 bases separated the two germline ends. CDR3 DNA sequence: TGTGCCAGCACCGACTCTGGGGCCAACGTCCTGACTTTC. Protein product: CASTDSGANVLTF.

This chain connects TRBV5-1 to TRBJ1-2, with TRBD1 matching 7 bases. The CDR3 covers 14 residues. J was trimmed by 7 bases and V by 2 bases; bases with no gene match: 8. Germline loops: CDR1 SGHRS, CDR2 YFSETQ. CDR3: CASSFRQGSIGYTF. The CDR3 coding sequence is TGCGCCAGCAGCTTCCGACAGGGATCCATTGGCTACACCTTC.

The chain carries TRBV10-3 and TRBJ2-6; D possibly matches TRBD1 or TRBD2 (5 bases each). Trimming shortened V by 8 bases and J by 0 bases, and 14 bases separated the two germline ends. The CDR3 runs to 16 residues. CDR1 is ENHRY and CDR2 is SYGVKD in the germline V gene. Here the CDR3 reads CAIPGRVISGANVLTF. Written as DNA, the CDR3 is TGTGCCATCCCGGGACGGGTGATCTCTGGGGCCAACGTCCTGACTTTC.

CDR3 loop: CASGLVPTHNEQFF. The CDR3 DNA reads TGTGCTAGTGGTTTGGTGCCAACGCACAATGAGCAGTTCTTC. This rearrangement joins TRBV12-5 to TRBJ2-1; D is unresolved. CDR3 length equals 14 residues. V lost 0 bases and J lost 5, with 8 bases in between. The germline V gene has CDR1 LGHNT and CDR2 FRNRAP.

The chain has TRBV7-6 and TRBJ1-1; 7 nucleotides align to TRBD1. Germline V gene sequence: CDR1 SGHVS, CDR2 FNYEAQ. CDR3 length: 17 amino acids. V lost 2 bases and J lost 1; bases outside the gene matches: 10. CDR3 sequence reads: CASSLTGAVVRNTEAFF. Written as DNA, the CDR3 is TGTGCCAGCAGCTTAACAGGGGCTGTCGTCAGGAACACTGAAGCTTTCTTT.

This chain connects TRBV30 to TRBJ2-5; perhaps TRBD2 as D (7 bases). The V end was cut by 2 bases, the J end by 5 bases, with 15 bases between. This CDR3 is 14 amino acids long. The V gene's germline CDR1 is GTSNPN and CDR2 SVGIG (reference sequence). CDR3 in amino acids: CAWSLGGADETQYF. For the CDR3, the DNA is TGTGCCTGGAGTCTGGGGGGGGCCGATGAGACCCAGTACTTC.

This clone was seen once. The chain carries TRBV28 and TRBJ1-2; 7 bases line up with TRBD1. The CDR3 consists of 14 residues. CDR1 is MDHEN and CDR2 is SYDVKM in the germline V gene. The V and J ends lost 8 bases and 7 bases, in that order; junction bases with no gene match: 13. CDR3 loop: CASATMGQPLGYTF. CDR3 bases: TGTGCCAGCGCTACGATGGGACAGCCCCTTGGCTACACCTTC.